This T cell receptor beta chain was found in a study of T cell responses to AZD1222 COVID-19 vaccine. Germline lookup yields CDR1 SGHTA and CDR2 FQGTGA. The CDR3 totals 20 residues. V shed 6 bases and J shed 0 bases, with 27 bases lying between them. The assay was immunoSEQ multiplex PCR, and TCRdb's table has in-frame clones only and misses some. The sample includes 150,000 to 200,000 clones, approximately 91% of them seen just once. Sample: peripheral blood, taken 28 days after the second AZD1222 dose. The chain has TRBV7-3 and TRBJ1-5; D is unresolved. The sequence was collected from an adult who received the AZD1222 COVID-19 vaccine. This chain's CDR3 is CASSLPPRQPKANSNQPQHF. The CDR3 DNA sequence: TGTGCCAGCAGTCTTCCCCCGCGCCAGCCCAAGGCTAATAGCAATCAGCCCCAGCATTTT.